Below are 2 T cell receptor beta chains sequenced from a single sample in a study of siplizumab effects on memory and regulatory T cells. As described, mixed lymphocyte reaction cells underwent coculture at 37°C for a duration of more than five days. These receptors have no known antigen. Only in-frame clones appear in the TCRdb table, and some are missing; sequencing was by immunoSEQ multiplex PCR. The sample holds just under 8,000 clones, about two fifths seen once. Specimen: CFSE-low (dividing) CD8+ T cells sorted from an allogeneic mixed lymphocyte reaction. The receptors shown here come from a human donor in good health; the cells came from an allogeneic mixed lymphocyte reaction.

Points on this clone: A read error is the likely source, as a far larger clone sits one nucleotide away. The chain combines TRBV9 with TRBJ2-7; 8 positions match TRBD1. V lost 4 bases, J lost 2 bases, and 5 bases stayed unmatched. The CDR3 runs 14 residues. The germline CDR1 and CDR2 sequences are SGDLS and YYNGEE. CDR3 in DNA: TGTGCCAGCAGCCGCGGGACAGGAGCCTACGAGCAGTACTTC. This gives the protein CASSRGTGAYEQYF.

Within the sample, this clone is medium-sized. The chain carries TRBV30 and TRBJ2-3; D ambiguous. The CDR3 loop spans 13 amino acids. Germline V gene sequence: CDR1 GTSNPN, CDR2 SVGIG (reference sequence). V dropped 2 bases and J dropped 5 bases, with 11 bases sitting between them. In nucleotides, the CDR3 is TGTGCCTGGAGTACATCCTCAAGAGATACGCAGTATTTT. Translating gives CAWSTSSRDTQYF. Variable domain in full (rest from reference TRBV30 and TRBJ2-3): SQTIHQWPATLVQPVGSPLSLECTVEGTSNPNLYWYRQAAGRGLQLLFYSVGIGQISSEVPQNLSASRPQDRQFILSSKKLLLSDSGFYLCAWSTSSRDTQYFGPGTRLTVL.